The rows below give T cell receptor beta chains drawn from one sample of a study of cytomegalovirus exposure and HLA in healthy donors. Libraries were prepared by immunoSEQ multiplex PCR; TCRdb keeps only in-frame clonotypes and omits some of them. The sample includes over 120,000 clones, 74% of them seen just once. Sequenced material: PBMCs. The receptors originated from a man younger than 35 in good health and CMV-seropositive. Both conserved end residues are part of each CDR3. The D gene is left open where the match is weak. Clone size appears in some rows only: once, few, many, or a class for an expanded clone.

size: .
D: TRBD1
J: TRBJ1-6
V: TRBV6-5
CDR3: CASRRQGPNSPLHF
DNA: TGTGCCAGCAGACGACAGGGTCCTAATTCACCCCTCCACTTT

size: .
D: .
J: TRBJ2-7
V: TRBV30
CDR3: CAWSGGSPKGYEQYF
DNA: TGTGCCTGGAGTGGGGGCTCCCCGAAGGGTTATGAGCAGTACTTC

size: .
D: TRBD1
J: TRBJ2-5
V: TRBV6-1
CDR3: CASSRTGRGETQYF
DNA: TGTGCCAGCAGTAGGACAGGGCGAGGAGAGACCCAGTACTTC

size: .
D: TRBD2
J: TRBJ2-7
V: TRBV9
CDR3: CASSVGGGTYEQYF
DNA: TGTGCCAGCAGCGTTGGGGGGGGTACCTACGAGCAGTACTTC

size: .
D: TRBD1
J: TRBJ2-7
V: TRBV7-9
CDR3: CASSPPYPGQGAYEQYF
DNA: TGTGCCAGCAGCCCCCCATACCCGGGACAGGGGGCCTACGAGCAGTACTTC

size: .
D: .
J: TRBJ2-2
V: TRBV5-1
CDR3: CASSPHKGTGATGELFF
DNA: TGCGCCAGCAGCCCCCACAAGGGTACTGGGGCCACCGGGGAGCTGTTTTTT

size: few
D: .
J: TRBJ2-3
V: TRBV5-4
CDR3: CASSWATGLTTDTQYF
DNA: TGTGCCAGCAGCTGGGCAACTGGACTGACCACAGATACGCAGTATTTT

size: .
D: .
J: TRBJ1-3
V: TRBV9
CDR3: CASSASSGNTIYF
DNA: TGTGCCAGCAGCGCCTCCTCTGGAAACACCATATATTTT

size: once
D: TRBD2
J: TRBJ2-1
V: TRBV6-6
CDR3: CASSYSWGGNEQFF
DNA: TGTGCCAGCAGTTACTCATGGGGGGGCAATGAGCAGTTCTTC

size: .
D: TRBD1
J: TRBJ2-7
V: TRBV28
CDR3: CASRGTGATYEQYF
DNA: TGTGCCAGCAGGGGGACAGGGGCAACCTACGAGCAGTACTTC

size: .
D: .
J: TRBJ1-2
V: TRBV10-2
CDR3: CASLRGQRIGGYTF
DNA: TGCGCCAGCCTCCGAGGACAGCGTATTGGTGGCTACACCTTC

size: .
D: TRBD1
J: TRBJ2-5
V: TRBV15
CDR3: CATSRPTGVSETQYF
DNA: TGTGCCACCAGCAGACCTACAGGGGTTTCAGAGACCCAGTACTTC

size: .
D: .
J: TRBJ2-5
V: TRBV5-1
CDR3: CASSLSGLGWEQYF
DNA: TGCGCCAGCAGCTTAAGCGGACTTGGCTGGGAGCAGTACTTC

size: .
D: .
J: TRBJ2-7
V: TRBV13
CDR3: CASSLRVKRLSYEQYF
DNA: TGTGCCAGCAGCCTGCGAGTCAAGCGGCTTTCCTACGAGCAGTACTTC

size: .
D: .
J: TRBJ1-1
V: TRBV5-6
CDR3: CASSLANRQGGTEAFF
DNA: TGTGCCAGCAGCTTGGCCAACCGTCAGGGAGGCACTGAAGCTTTCTTT

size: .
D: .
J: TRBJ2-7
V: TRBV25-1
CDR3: CASSEGGAYEQYF
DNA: TGTGCCAGCAGTGAAGGGGGGGCGTACGAGCAGTACTTC

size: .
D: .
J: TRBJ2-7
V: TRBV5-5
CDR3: CASSSSSRTAYEQYF
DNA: TGTGCCAGCAGCTCATCCTCCAGGACTGCCTACGAGCAGTACTTC

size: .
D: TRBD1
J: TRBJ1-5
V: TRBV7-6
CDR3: CASSSTGAPNQPQHF
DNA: TGTGCCAGCAGCTCAACAGGGGCCCCCAATCAGCCCCAGCATTTT

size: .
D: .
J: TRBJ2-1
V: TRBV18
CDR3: CASSRGDGSNEQFF
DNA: TGTGCCAGCTCACGCGGTGACGGTTCCAATGAGCAGTTCTTC

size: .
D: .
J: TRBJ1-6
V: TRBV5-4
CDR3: CASSLVGAGYNSPLHF
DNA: TGTGCCAGCAGCTTGGTGGGGGCCGGGTATAATTCACCCCTCCACTTT

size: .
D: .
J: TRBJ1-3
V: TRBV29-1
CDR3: CSVVGAGNTIYF
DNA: TGCAGCGTTGTGGGCGCTGGAAACACCATATATTTT

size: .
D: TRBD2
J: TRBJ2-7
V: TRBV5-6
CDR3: CASSLLAGRAYEQYF
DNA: TGTGCCAGCAGCCTCCTAGCGGGACGCGCCTACGAGCAGTACTTC

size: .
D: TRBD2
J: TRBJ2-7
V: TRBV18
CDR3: CASSPGGGPYEQYF
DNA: TGTGCCAGCTCACCGGGCGGGGGGCCCTACGAGCAGTACTTC